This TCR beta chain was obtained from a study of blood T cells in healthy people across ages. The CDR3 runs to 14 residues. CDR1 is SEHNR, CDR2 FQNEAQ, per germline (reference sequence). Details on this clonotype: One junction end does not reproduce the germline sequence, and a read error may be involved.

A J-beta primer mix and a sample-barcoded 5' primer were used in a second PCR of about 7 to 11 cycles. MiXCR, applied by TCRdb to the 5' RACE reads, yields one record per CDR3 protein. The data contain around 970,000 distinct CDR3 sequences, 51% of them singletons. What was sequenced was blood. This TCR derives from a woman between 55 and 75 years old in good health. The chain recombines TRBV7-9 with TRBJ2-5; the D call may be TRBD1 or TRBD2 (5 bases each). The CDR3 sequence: CASRIDRDHETQYF. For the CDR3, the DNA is TGTGCCAGCAGAATCGACCGGGACCACGAGACCCAGTACTTC. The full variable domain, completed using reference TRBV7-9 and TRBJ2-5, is DTGVSQNPRHKITKRGQNVTFRCDPISEHNRLYWYRQTLGQGPEFLTYFQNEAQLEKSRLLSDRFSAERPKGSFSTLEIQRTEQGDSAMYLCASRIDRDHETQYFGPGTRLLVL.